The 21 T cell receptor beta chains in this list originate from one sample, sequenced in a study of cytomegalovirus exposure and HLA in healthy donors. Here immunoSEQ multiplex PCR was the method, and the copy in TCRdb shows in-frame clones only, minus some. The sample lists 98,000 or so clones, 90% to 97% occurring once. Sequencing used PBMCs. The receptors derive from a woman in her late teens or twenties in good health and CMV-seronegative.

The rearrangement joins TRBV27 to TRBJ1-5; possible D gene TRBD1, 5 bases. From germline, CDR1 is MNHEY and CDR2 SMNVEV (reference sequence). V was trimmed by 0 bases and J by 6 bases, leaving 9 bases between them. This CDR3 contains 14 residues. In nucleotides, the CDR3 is TGTGCCAGCAGTTTATCAGGGGTGGGTCAGCCCCAGCATTTT. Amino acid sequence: CASSLSGVGQPQHF.

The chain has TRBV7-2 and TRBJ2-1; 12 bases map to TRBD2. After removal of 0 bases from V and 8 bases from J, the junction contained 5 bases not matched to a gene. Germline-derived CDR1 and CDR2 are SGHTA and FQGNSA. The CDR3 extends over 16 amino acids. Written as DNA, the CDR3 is TGTGCCAGCAGCTTAGCACTAGCGGGGGGCTGGGATGAGCAGTTCTTC. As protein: CASSLALAGGWDEQFF.

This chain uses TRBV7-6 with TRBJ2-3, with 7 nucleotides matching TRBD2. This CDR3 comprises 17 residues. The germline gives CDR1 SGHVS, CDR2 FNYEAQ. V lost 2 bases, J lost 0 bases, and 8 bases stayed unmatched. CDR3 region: CASSLNRAGRSTDTQYF. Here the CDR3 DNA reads TGTGCCAGCAGCTTAAACCGAGCGGGGAGAAGCACAGATACGCAGTATTTT.

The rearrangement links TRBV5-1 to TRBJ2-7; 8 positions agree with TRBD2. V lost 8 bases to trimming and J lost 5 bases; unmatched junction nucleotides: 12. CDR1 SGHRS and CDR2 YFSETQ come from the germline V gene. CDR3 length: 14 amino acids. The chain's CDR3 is CASRRGAMGHEQYF. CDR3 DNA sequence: TGCGCCAGTCGGCGGGGGGCTATGGGCCACGAGCAGTACTTC.

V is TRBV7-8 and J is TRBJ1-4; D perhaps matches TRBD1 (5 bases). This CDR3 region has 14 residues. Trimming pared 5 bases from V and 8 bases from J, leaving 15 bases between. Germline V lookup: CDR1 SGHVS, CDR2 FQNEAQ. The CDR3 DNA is TGTGCCAGCAGCACAACGACAGCTGGCGAAAAACTGTTTTTT. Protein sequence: CASSTTTAGEKLFF.

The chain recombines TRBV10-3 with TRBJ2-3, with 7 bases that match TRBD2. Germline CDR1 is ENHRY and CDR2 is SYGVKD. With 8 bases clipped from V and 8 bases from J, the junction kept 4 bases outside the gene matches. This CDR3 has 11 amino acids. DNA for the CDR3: TGTGCCATCCGGGGGGACGTTACGCAGTATTTT. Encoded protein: CAIRGDVTQYF.

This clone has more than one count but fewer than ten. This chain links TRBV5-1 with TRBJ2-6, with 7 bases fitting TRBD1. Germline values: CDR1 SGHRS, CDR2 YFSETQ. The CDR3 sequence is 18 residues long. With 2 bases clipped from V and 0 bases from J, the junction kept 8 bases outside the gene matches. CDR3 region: CASSFAGTAFSGANVLTF. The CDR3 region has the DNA TGCGCCAGCAGCTTCGCCGGGACAGCTTTCTCTGGGGCCAACGTCCTGACTTTC.

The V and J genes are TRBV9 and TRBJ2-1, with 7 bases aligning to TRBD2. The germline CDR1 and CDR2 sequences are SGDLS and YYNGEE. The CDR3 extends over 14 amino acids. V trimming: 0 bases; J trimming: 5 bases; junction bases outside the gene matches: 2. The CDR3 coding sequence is TGTGCCAGCAGCGTAGGGGGGGGAGACAATGAGCAGTTCTTC. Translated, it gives CASSVGGGDNEQFF.

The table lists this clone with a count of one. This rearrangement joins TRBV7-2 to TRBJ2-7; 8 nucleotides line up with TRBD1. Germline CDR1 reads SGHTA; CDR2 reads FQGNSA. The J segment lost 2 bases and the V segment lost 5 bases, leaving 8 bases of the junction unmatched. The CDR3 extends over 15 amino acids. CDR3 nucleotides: TGTGCCAGCAGCGTTGGGACAGGTGGGGCCTACGAGCAGTACTTC. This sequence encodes CASSVGTGGAYEQYF. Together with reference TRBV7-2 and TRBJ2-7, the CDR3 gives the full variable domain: GAGVSQSPSNKVTEKGKDVELRCDPISGHTALYWYRQSLGQGLEFLIYFQGNSAPDKSGLPSDRFSAERTGGSVSTLTIQRTQQEDSAVYLCASSVGTGGAYEQYFGPGTRLTVT.

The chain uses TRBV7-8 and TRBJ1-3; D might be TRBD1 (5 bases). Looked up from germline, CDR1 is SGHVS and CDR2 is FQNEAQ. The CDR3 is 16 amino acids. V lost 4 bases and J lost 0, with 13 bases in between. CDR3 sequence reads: CASSSRTGVSGNTIYF. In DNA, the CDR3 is TGTGCCAGCAGCTCCCGAACAGGCGTCTCTGGAAACACCATATATTTT.

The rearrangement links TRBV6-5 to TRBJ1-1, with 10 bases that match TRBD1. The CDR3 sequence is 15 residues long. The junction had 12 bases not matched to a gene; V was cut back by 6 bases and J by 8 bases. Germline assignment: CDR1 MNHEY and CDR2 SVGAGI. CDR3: CASSLDRGRSAEAFF. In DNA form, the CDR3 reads TGTGCCAGCAGCTTAGACAGGGGGCGCTCGGCCGAAGCTTTCTTT.

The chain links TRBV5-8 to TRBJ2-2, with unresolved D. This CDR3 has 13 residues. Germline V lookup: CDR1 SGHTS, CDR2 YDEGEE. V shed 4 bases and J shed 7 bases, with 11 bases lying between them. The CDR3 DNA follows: TGTGCCAGCAGCGGGTATTACAGCGGGGAGCTGTTTTTT. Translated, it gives CASSGYYSGELFF.

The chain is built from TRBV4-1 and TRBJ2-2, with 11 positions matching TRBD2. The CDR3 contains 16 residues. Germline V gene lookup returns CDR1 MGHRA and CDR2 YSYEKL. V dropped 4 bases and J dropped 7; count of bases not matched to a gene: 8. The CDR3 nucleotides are TGCGCCAGCAGCCGAACTAGCGGGGGTGCGGGCGGGGAGCTGTTTTTT. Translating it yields CASSRTSGGAGGELFF.

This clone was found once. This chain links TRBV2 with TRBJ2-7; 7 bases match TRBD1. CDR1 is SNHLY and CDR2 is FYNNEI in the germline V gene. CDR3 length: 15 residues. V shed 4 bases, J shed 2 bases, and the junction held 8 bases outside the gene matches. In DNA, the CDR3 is TGTGCCAGCAGTGGGGGTCAGGGGGTCGCCTACGAGCAGTACTTC. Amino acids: CASSGGQGVAYEQYF.

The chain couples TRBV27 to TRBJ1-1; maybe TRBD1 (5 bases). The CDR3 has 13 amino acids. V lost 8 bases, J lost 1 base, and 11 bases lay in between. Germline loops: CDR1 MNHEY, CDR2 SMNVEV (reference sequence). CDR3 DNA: TGTGCCAGCGGGGGGAGTCGGAACACTGAAGCTTTCTTT. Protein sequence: CASGGSRNTEAFF.

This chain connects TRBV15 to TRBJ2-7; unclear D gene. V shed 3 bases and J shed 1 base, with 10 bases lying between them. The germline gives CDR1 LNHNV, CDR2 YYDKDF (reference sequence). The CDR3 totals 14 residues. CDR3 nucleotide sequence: TGTGCCACCAGCAGGTATGACACTTCCTACGAGCAGTACTTC. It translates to CATSRYDTSYEQYF.

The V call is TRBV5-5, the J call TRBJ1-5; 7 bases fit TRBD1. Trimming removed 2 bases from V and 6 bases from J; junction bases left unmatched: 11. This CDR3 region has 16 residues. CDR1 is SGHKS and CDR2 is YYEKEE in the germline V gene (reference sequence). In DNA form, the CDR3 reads TGTGCCAGCAGCTTACGGGACAGTTCCTCGCCTCAGCCCCAGCATTTT. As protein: CASSLRDSSSPQPQHF.

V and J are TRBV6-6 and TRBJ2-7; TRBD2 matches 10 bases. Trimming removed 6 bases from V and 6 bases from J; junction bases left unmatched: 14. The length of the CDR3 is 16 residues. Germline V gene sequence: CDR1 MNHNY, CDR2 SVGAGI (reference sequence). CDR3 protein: CASSTTLAGAGGEQYF. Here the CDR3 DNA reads TGTGCCAGCAGCACCACCCTAGCGGGGGCCGGTGGCGAGCAGTACTTC.

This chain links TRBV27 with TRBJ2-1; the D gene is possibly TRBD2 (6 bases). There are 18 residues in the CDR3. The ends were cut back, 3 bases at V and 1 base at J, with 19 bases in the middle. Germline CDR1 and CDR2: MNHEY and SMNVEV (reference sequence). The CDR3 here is CASSLLQLSGGSYNEQFF. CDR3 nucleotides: TGTGCCAGCAGTTTGCTTCAATTGTCCGGGGGATCCTACAATGAGCAGTTCTTC.

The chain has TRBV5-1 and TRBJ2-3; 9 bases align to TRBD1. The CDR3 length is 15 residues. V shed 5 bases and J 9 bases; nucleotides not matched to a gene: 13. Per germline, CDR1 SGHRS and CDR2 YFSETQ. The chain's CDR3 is CASSLGQGRGQTQYF. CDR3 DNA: TGCGCCAGCAGTCTCGGACAGGGGAGGGGGCAAACGCAGTATTTT.

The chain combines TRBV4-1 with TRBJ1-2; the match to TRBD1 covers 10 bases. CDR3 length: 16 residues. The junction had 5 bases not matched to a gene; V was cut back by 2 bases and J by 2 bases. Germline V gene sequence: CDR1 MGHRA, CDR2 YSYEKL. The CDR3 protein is CASSQHDRGPNYGYTF. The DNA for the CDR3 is TGCGCCAGCAGCCAACATGACAGGGGGCCGAACTATGGCTACACCTTC.